The clone carrying this TCR beta chain turned up a few times. Its antigen is unknown. Germline loops: CDR1 LGHNA, CDR2 YNFKEQ. V was pared by 2 bases and J by 4 bases, with 6 bases between. The CDR3 is made up of 12 amino acids. These data originate in a study of neoadjuvant anti-PD-1 for oral cavity cancer. The wider study: Around day 43, patients without progression received a fourth nivolumab dose before surgery. Regarding the study as a whole: After neoadjuvant nivolumab, PBMC T cell clonality was significantly higher in non-responders than responders.

No culture or expansion preceded analysis of these blood cells. PBMC libraries mostly used approximately 500 ng of input genomic DNA, with six replicates per sample. The protocol was immunoSEQ multiplex PCR, while the TCRdb copy is restricted to in-frame clones and leaves out a portion. This repertoire shows 6,000 to 7,500 clones, 76% found once; its top ten account for 3% to 4%. The clonotype originates from a person between 35 and 79 years old with oral cavity squamous cell carcinoma. This material consisted of PBMCs, taken before nivolumab (anti-PD-1) treatment. J is TRBJ2-7 and V is TRBV4-2; D call uncertain. In DNA, the CDR3 is TGTGCCAGCAGCCAAAACCGGTACGAGCAGTACTTC. This sequence encodes CASSQNRYEQYF.